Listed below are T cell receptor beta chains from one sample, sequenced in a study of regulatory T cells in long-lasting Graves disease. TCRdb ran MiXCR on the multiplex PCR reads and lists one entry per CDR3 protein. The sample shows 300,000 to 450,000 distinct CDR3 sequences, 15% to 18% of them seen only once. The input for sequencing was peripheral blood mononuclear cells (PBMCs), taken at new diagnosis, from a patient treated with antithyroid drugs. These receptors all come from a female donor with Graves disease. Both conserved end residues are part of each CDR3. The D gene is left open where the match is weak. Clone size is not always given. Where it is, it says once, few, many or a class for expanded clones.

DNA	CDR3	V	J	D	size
TGTGCCAGCAGTTACTCAGTGGGAGGTTGGTACGAGCAGTACTTC	CASSYSVGGWYEQYF	TRBV6-2/TRBV6-3	TRBJ2-7	.	.
TGTGCCAGCAGCTTACAAGTTAGGGGCGGGACGACCCAAGAGACCCAGTACTTC	CASSLQVRGGTTQETQYF	TRBV7-2	TRBJ2-5	.	many
TGCGCCAGCAGCTTGGAACAGGATAATGAAAAACTGTTTTTT	CASSLEQDNEKLFF	TRBV5-1	TRBJ1-4	.	.
TGTGCCAGCACCCAACTTCGGGAGCTCCCTGGAAACACCATATATTTT	CASTQLRELPGNTIYF	TRBV7-9	TRBJ1-3	.	many
TGTGCCAGCAGTTTATCTCCACACTCTGGAAACACCATATATTTT	CASSLSPHSGNTIYF	TRBV27	TRBJ1-3	.	few
TGTGCCTGCTCTGGGGACGGGACAGGGGGTATCGGCGGGGAGCTGTTTTTT	CACSGDGTGGIGGELFF	TRBV7-2	TRBJ2-2	TRBD1	.
TGTGCCAGCAGCCGATGGAACAATGAGCAGTTCTTC	CASSRWNNEQFF	TRBV5-8	TRBJ2-1	.	many
TGTGCCAGCAGTTCCCCCCAGGGAGTCAATGAGCAGTTCTTC	CASSSPQGVNEQFF	TRBV28	TRBJ2-1	.	many
TGCAGCGTTGTTGGGCAGGACGGAAACACCATATATTTT	CSVVGQDGNTIYF	TRBV29-1	TRBJ1-3	.	many
TGTGCCAGCAGTTCGGGACAGGGTAGCAGCGAGCAGTACTTC	CASSSGQGSSEQYF	TRBV27	TRBJ2-7	TRBD1	many
TGTGCCAGCAGCGGCAGTTCGAATTCGGAGCAGTTCTTC	CASSGSSNSEQFF	TRBV9	TRBJ2-1	.	many
TGCAGCGTCCAAGTGGCGAACCCCGCTTACTCTGGAAACACCATATATTTT	CSVQVANPAYSGNTIYF	TRBV29-1	TRBJ1-3	.	.
TGCGCCAGCACCCGGACTAGCGGGGGCGGAGGAAACGAGCAGTACTTC	CASTRTSGGGGNEQYF	TRBV4-1	TRBJ2-7	TRBD2	.
TGTGCCAGCAGTGAAGCGTTGTACAGGGGGGCCACCGGGGAGCTGTTTTTT	CASSEALYRGATGELFF	TRBV6-1	TRBJ2-2	TRBD1	few
TGCGCCAGCAGCTTGGGAAGGGACACCATATATTTT	CASSLGRDTIYF	TRBV5-1	TRBJ1-3	.	many
TGTGCCAGTAGTACTGGACTAGCGGGGGTGTCCGGGGAGCTGTTTTTT	CASSTGLAGVSGELFF	TRBV19	TRBJ2-2	TRBD2	few
TGTGCCAGCAGTTATGGTAGCGACCCCGGGGAGCTGTTTTTT	CASSYGSDPGELFF	TRBV27	TRBJ2-2	.	many
TGTGCCAGCAGGATTTACTCCGGGGAGCTGTTTTTT	CASRIYSGELFF	TRBV6-2/TRBV6-3	TRBJ2-2	.	few
TGTGCCAGCAGTTTATACAGGGGTACAGATACGCAGTATTTT	CASSLYRGTDTQYF	TRBV28	TRBJ2-3	TRBD1	many
TGTGCCAGCAGTGAACGGCAGCGCCATAGCAATCAGCCCCAGCATTTT	CASSERQRHSNQPQHF	TRBV6-1	TRBJ1-5	.	.
TGTGCCAGCAGTCTACGGGACAGCACCTTCCCTTTGCAGTACTTC	CASSLRDSTFPLQYF	TRBV28	TRBJ2-7	TRBD1	many
TGTGCCAGCAGCCATTGGGACAGGGATGAAAAACTGTTTTTT	CASSHWDRDEKLFF	TRBV3-1	TRBJ1-4	TRBD1	many
TGTGCCAGCAGTGAAGCGATCGCCAGGAGTTCTGGAAACACCATATATTTT	CASSEAIARSSGNTIYF	TRBV6-1	TRBJ1-3	.	few
TGTGCCAGCTCAGTGGTTAACAGGGGGCGAGAGACCCAGTACTTC	CASSVVNRGRETQYF	TRBV18	TRBJ2-5	TRBD1	many
TGCAGTGCTAGAGCCCCCTATGGACAGGGTGGGGTCTACGAGCAGTACTTC	CSARAPYGQGGVYEQYF	TRBV20-1	TRBJ2-7	TRBD1	many
TGTGCCAGCCCCGGACAAAATCGAATCAGTGAATATAGCACAGATACGCAGTATTTT	CASPGQNRISEYSTDTQYF	TRBV2	TRBJ2-3	.	.
TGTGCCAGCAGCTACGGACAGGGGTTTTACGGGGAGCTGTTTTTT	CASSYGQGFYGELFF	TRBV11-2	TRBJ2-2	TRBD1	many
TGTGCCAGCAGTCGGCTCCTAGCGGGCTACAATGAGCAGTTCTTC	CASSRLLAGYNEQFF	TRBV5-4	TRBJ2-1	TRBD2	few
TGTGCCAGCAGCTTACTAGCGCAAAGCACAGATACGCAGTATTTT	CASSLLAQSTDTQYF	TRBV12-3/TRBV12-4	TRBJ2-3	TRBD2	many
TGTGCCAGCACCAACGAGGGCAGGGGTGATACGCAGTATTTT	CASTNEGRGDTQYF	TRBV6-2/TRBV6-3	TRBJ2-3	.	many
TGTGCCAGCAGCCTACGACCCCTCCTACTAGCGGGAGGGGGCAATGAGCAGTTCTTC	CASSLRPLLLAGGGNEQFF	TRBV3-1	TRBJ2-1	TRBD2	many
TGTGCCAGCTTGATTGTGGCATGGGGCAATCAGCCCCAGCATTTT	CASLIVAWGNQPQHF	TRBV7-9	TRBJ1-5	.	many
TGTGCCAGCATAGGGACTAGCGGGAGGCACGAGCAGTACTTC	CASIGTSGRHEQYF	TRBV28	TRBJ2-7	TRBD2	many
TGTGCCAGCAGTGGGGGGGGTTTGAGCTACACCTTC	CASSGGGLSYTF	TRBV2	TRBJ1-2	.	many
TGTGCCAGCAGCTTGGACAGGGGGGCCTATGGCTACACCTTC	CASSLDRGAYGYTF	TRBV5-5	TRBJ1-2	TRBD1	many
TGTGCCAGCAGCGGACTGACTAGCGGGGGGGCCCATGTCTTC	CASSGLTSGGAHVF	TRBV9	TRBJ2-1	TRBD2	few
TGTGCCAGAAGTGAGACGGACAGCACAGATACGCAGTATTTT	CARSETDSTDTQYF	TRBV2	TRBJ2-3	.	many
TGCGCCAGCAGTGAGGGGTCAGCCCGATACAATGAGCAGTTCTTC	CASSEGSARYNEQFF	TRBV10-1	TRBJ2-1	.	many
TGTGCCAGCAGCATCAGGGCTACCGGGGAGCTGTTTTTT	CASSIRATGELFF	TRBV11-2	TRBJ2-2	.	many
TGTGCCAGCAGACCGACAGGGCCACCCCTCCACTTT	CASRPTGPPLHF	TRBV3-1	TRBJ1-6	TRBD1	.
TGTGCCAGCTCACCACCGAAGGAAGGCTGGAGGGACTTT	CASSPPKEGWRDF	TRBV18	TRBJ1-1	.	many